The 11 T cell receptor beta chains given below trace back to one sample, sequenced in a study of T cells in localized non-small cell lung cancer. Measured with immunoSEQ multiplex PCR; TCRdb has only the in-frame clones, and not every one. The table has about 34,000 clones, roughly 94% seen once. The source was peripheral blood, collected before any cancer treatment. Every receptor here comes from a woman between 35 and 70 years old with stage I lung adenocarcinoma.

The chain has TRBV11-2 and TRBJ1-2; D not certain. Trimming shortened V by 4 bases and J by 7 bases, and 16 bases separated the two germline ends. This CDR3 is 14 amino acids long. Looked up from germline, CDR1 is SGHAT and CDR2 is FQNNGV. The CDR3 DNA follows: TGTGCCAGCAGCTCCCTGGCTGGGATGGCTGGCTACACCTTC. It yields the protein CASSSLAGMAGYTF. The full variable domain, with the rest looked up from reference TRBV11-2 and TRBJ1-2, is EAGVAQSPRYKIIEKRQSVAFWCNPISGHATLYWYQQILGQGPKLLIQFQNNGVVDDSQLPKDRFSAERLKGVDSTLKIQPAKLEDSAVYLCASSSLAGMAGYTFGSGTRLTVV.

The chain is built from TRBV28 and TRBJ1-3, with D hard to call. CDR1 MDHEN and CDR2 SYDVKM come from the germline V gene. The CDR3 has 15 amino acids. V lost 4 bases and J lost 0, with 10 bases in between. The CDR3 protein is CASSSRRSSGNTIYF. As DNA, the CDR3 is TGTGCCAGCAGTTCCCGACGGAGCTCTGGAAACACCATATATTTT.

The chain links TRBV19 to TRBJ1-1, with D uncertain. V lost 3 bases to trimming and J lost 0 bases, with 11 bases between them. The CDR3 has 15 residues. Germline CDR1 is LNHDA and CDR2 is SQIVND (reference sequence). The CDR3 protein is CASSITRTVNTEAFF. The CDR3 DNA reads TGTGCCAGTAGTATCACCCGGACGGTGAACACTGAAGCTTTCTTT. Combining the CDR3 with reference TRBV19 and TRBJ1-1 gives the whole variable domain DGGITQSPKYLFRKEGQNVTLSCEQNLNHDAMYWYRQDPGQGLRLIYYSQIVNDFQKGDIAEGYSVSREKKESFPLTVTSAQKNPTAFYLCASSITRTVNTEAFFGQGTRLTVV.

The chain uses TRBV15 and TRBJ1-1; D is undetermined. Germline V CDR1 and CDR2: LNHNV, YYDKDF (reference sequence). This CDR3 comprises 14 residues. Trimming left V 5 bases short and J 0 bases short, with 10 bases between. CDR3 DNA: TGTGCCACCAGCGGTAAGGGCATGAACACTGAAGCTTTCTTT. Residues: CATSGKGMNTEAFF.

V gene TRBV9 combines with J gene TRBJ2-1, with 11 nucleotides matching TRBD2. Trimming removed 0 bases from V and 4 bases from J; junction bases left unmatched: 3. The CDR3 is 16 residues long. Per germline, CDR1 SGDLS and CDR2 YYNGEE. The CDR3 coding sequence is TGTGCCAGCAGCGTAGGCCTAGCGGGGGGATACAATGAGCAGTTCTTC. Translation gives CASSVGLAGGYNEQFF.

CDR3 amino acids: CASSLVVPRGSNEQFF. DNA for the CDR3: TGCGCCAGCAGCTTGGTTGTTCCGCGAGGGTCAAACGAGCAGTTCTTC. The chain has TRBV5-1 and TRBJ2-1, with D perhaps TRBD2 (5 bases). The CDR3 covers 16 residues. Germline CDR1 reads SGHRS; CDR2 reads YFSETQ. Trimming took 0 bases from V and 10 from J, leaving 20 bases between them.

This rearrangement joins TRBV6-1 to TRBJ1-1, with 9 positions matching TRBD1. CDR1 and CDR2 (germline): MNHNS, SASEGT. This CDR3 contains 15 residues. After removal of 6 bases from V and 2 bases from J, the junction contained 7 bases not matched to a gene. The CDR3 sequence is CASRIVQGANTEAFF. The CDR3, as DNA: TGTGCCAGCAGGATCGTACAGGGGGCCAACACTGAAGCTTTCTTT.

The chain joins TRBV28 to TRBJ2-7, with 9 bases aligning to TRBD1. Germline V gene sequence: CDR1 MDHEN, CDR2 SYDVKM. With V trimmed by 0 bases and J by 4 bases, 7 bases remained unmatched. This CDR3 contains 16 residues. CDR3 nucleotide sequence: TGTGCCAGCAGTTTATGGTCGACAGGGGGTATTTACGAGCAGTACTTC. It encodes CASSLWSTGGIYEQYF.

This clone showed up just a few times. The rearrangement uses TRBV28 and TRBJ1-2; D perhaps matches TRBD1 (6 bases). Trimming left V 6 bases short and J 0 bases short, with 11 bases between. The CDR3 runs to 14 residues. Per the germline V gene, CDR1 is MDHEN and CDR2 is SYDVKM. CDR3 loop: CASSQQGTNYGYTF. CDR3 coding DNA: TGTGCCAGCAGCCAGCAGGGGACTAACTATGGCTACACCTTC.

The chain combines TRBV4-3 with TRBJ2-1; perhaps TRBD2 as D (6 bases). Germline lookup yields CDR1 LGHNA and CDR2 YSLEER. Trimming pared 1 base from V and 0 bases from J, leaving 7 bases between. This CDR3 has 15 amino acids. The CDR3 nucleotides are TGCGCCAGCAGCCAAGTGGGGGGCTCCTACAATGAGCAGTTCTTC. Protein product: CASSQVGGSYNEQFF.

The V and J genes are TRBV7-6 and TRBJ2-1, with D possibly TRBD2 on 8 matching bases. V lost 5 bases, J lost 7 bases, and 21 bases lay in between. The CDR3 is 16 amino acids. CDR1 and CDR2 from the germline V gene are SGHVS and FNYEAQ. The CDR3 bases are TGTGCCAGCAGCCTCATTCCGGGAGGGGGCTCAAATGAGCAGTTCTTC. Its translation is CASSLIPGGGSNEQFF. Together with reference TRBV7-6 and TRBJ2-1, the CDR3 gives the full variable domain: GAGVSQSPRYKVTKRGQDVALRCDPISGHVSLYWYRQALGQGPEFLTYFNYEAQQDKSGLPNDRFSAERPEGSISTLTIQRTEQRDSAMYRCASSLIPGGGSNEQFFGPGTRLTVL.